This T cell receptor beta chain was recorded in a study of cytomegalovirus exposure and HLA in healthy donors. Findings of the study overall: The dataset shows that most TCR sequences were rare, while some public TCRs occurred in many donors. Researchers catalogued approximately 170 TCR beta chains as cytomegalovirus-associated. In vitro checks showed that three CMV-associated chains really do target CMV antigens.

Details on this clone: What it binds is not known.

The method was immunoSEQ multiplex PCR; TCRdb's version includes in-frame clones alone and lacks a portion of them. The table has 300,000 to 350,000 clones, around 90% seen once; the top ten hold around 0.91%. Input material: PBMCs. This sequence originates from a man aged 25-40 years in good health and CMV-seronegative.

Here the CDR3 reads CASSFYSFSGNTIYF. The CDR3 DNA sequence: TGTGCCAGCAGTTTTTACTCCTTCTCTGGAAACACCATATATTTT. The chain links TRBV2 to TRBJ1-3; no reliable D call. This CDR3 comprises 15 residues. In germline, CDR1 is SNHLY, CDR2 FYNNEI. Trimming left V 5 bases short and J 0 bases short, with 11 bases between.